The 30 T cell receptor beta chains given below trace back to one sample, sequenced in a study of cytomegalovirus exposure and HLA in healthy donors. In the PCR, 60 Vbeta and 13 Jbeta primers were used. Method: immunoSEQ multiplex PCR; TCRdb's copy keeps in-frame clones and lacks some. The table includes fewer than 200,000 clones, approximately 76% detected once. Specimen: PBMCs. All receptors come from a female donor in good health and CMV-seronegative.

This clone has only one observation. This chain joins TRBV18 and TRBJ1-1, with D perhaps matching TRBD1 (5 bases). CDR1 and CDR2 from the germline V gene are KGHSH and LQKENI. The CDR3 is 15 residues long. With 4 bases removed from V and 8 bases from J, the gap between germline ends came to 20 bases. CDR3 DNA: TGTGCCAGCTCACTAGGGGCTTTGGGGACTCGGGAAGCTTTCTTT. Protein sequence: CASSLGALGTREAFF.

V and J are TRBV9 and TRBJ2-5; 12 nucleotides agree with TRBD2. The CDR3 has 14 amino acids. Unmatched junction bases numbered 1, after V lost 3 bases and J lost 4 bases. Germline V lookup: CDR1 SGDLS, CDR2 YYNGEE. The CDR3 nucleotides read TGTGCCAGCAGCGCGACTAGCGGGAGAGAGACCCAGTACTTC. It codes for CASSATSGRETQYF.

The chain uses TRBV7-3 and TRBJ2-3; 9 positions agree with TRBD2. The CDR3 is 18 amino acids. The junction had 13 bases not matched to a gene; V was cut back by 2 bases and J by 4 bases. Germline V CDR1 and CDR2: SGHTA, FQGTGA. For the CDR3, the DNA is TGTGCCAGCAGCTTAGAAGGCCTGGGGACTAGCTTCCCAGATACGCAGTATTTT. Its protein is CASSLEGLGTSFPDTQYF.

The chain couples TRBV29-1 to TRBJ1-4; a weak D match, TRBD1 (5 bases). The germline V gene encodes CDR1 SQVTM and CDR2 ANQGSEA. The V and J ends lost 3 bases and 8 bases respectively, with 10 bases between them. The CDR3 totals 12 residues. CDR3 nucleotides: TGCAGCGTTGATGACAGTACCGAAAAACTGTTTTTT. It codes for CSVDDSTEKLFF.

The table lists this clone with a few counts. The rearrangement uses TRBV6-4 and TRBJ2-1; 10 bases agree with TRBD1. Germline assignment: CDR1 MRHNA and CDR2 SNTAGT. The CDR3 is 16 residues long. V was clipped by 0 bases and J by 5 bases; unmatched bases: 4. CDR3 coding DNA: TGTGCCAGCAGTGACTCCCCGGGACAGGGGAACAATGAGCAGTTCTTC. Amino acid sequence: CASSDSPGQGNNEQFF.

This chain links TRBV18 with TRBJ2-6, with TRBD1 matching over 7 bases. V gave up 5 bases and J gave up 3 bases; unmatched junction bases: 4. The CDR3 has 15 amino acids. Germline CDR1 reads KGHSH; CDR2 reads LQKENI. CDR3 bases: TGTGCCAGCTCATCTACAGGGGATGGGGCCAACGTCCTGACTTTC. Amino acids: CASSSTGDGANVLTF.

This chain uses TRBV15 with TRBJ1-3, with TRBD1 as a possible D gene (6 bases). V was shortened by 3 bases and J by 5 bases, with 20 bases between the two germline ends. The germline V gene has CDR1 LNHNV and CDR2 YYDKDF (reference sequence). CDR3 length equals 17 residues. CDR3 in DNA: TGTGCCACCAGCAGGGATTACAGGGAAGTCGGGAGAAACACCATATATTTT. Protein: CATSRDYREVGRNTIYF. Looking up the rest from reference TRBV15 and TRBJ1-3 gives the full variable domain: DAMVIQNPRYQVTQFGKPVTLSCSQTLNHNVMYWYQQKSSQAPKLLFHYYDKDFNNEADTPDNFQSRRPNTSFCFLDIRSPGLGDTAMYLCATSRDYREVGRNTIYFGEGSWLTVV.

This clone was detected only a few times. The V call is TRBV6-4, the J call TRBJ2-7, with TRBD2 identical over 14 bases. The CDR3 sequence is 18 residues long. J lost 10 bases, V lost 9 bases, and 23 bases had no gene match. The germline gives CDR1 MRHNA, CDR2 SNTAGT. DNA for the CDR3: TGTGCCAGGGAGGGACTAGCGGGGGTATTTAGCTATTTTTCATTACAGTACTTC. Its protein product is CAREGLAGVFSYFSLQYF.

This clone has a single count. The rearrangement links TRBV5-1 to TRBJ1-2; 7 bases align to TRBD1. V was pared by 0 bases and J by 4 bases, with 12 bases of the junction left unmatched. Germline V lookup: CDR1 SGHRS, CDR2 YFSETQ. CDR3 length: 17 residues. This CDR3 reads CASSLAIKGQSSYGYTF. Written as DNA, the CDR3 is TGCGCCAGCAGCTTGGCTATAAAGGGACAGAGTTCCTATGGCTACACCTTC.

This clone was found a few times. The rearrangement joins TRBV5-1 to TRBJ2-2; 8 bases are a match to TRBD1. The CDR3 sequence is 17 residues long. Trimming at V came to 4 bases and at J to 4 bases, leaving 12 bases not matched to a gene. Germline CDR1 is SGHRS and CDR2 is YFSETQ. The CDR3 spells CASSPLNQGAGTGELFF. The CDR3 DNA sequence: TGCGCCAGCAGCCCGTTGAATCAGGGGGCTGGCACCGGGGAGCTGTTTTTT.

The chain combines TRBV5-1 with TRBJ2-1; 12 positions match TRBD1. Germline loops: CDR1 SGHRS, CDR2 YFSETQ. This CDR3 contains 15 residues. Trimming at V came to 0 bases and at J to 9 bases, leaving 4 bases not matched to a gene. In DNA, the CDR3 is TGCGCCAGCAGCTTGGTGGGACAGGGGGCGGTTGAGCAGTTCTTC. As protein: CASSLVGQGAVEQFF.

The chain recombines TRBV19 with TRBJ1-4, with D possibly matching TRBD1 (6 bases). CDR1 LNHDA and CDR2 SQIVND come from the germline V gene (reference sequence). V lost 6 bases, J lost 7 bases, and 24 bases lay in between. The CDR3 runs to 17 residues. The CDR3 spells CASRNTPQGMMFEKLFF. The CDR3, as DNA: TGTGCCAGTAGGAATACACCACAGGGAATGATGTTTGAAAAACTGTTTTTT.

This clone was picked up a small number of times. V is TRBV9 and J is TRBJ2-3; D might be TRBD2 (5 bases). CDR3 length equals 14 residues. Trimming left V 4 bases short and J 6 bases short, with 15 bases between. CDR1 is SGDLS, CDR2 YYNGEE, per germline. The CDR3 sequence is CASSFGPGSDTQYF. CDR3 in DNA: TGTGCCAGCAGCTTTGGGCCGGGGTCGGATACGCAGTATTTT.

CDR3 loop: CASSSGGGGTDTQYF. CDR3 nucleotides: TGTGCCAGCTCCTCAGGGGGCGGAGGCACAGATACGCAGTATTTT. The rearrangement joins TRBV18 to TRBJ2-3; 8 bases map to TRBD1. This CDR3 contains 15 residues. Germline V CDR1 and CDR2: KGHSH, LQKENI. V was pared by 6 bases and J by 1 base, with 6 bases of the junction left unmatched.

The table lists this clone with a few counts. The chain recombines TRBV15 with TRBJ1-3, with a tentative D call TRBD1 (6 bases). The V end lost 3 bases, the J end lost 1 base, and 7 bases lay between the germline ends. CDR3 size: 14 residues. Per germline, CDR1 LNHNV and CDR2 YYDKDF (reference sequence). CDR3 coding DNA: TGTGCCACCAGCAGGGACAGTTCTGGAAACACCATATATTTT. It encodes CATSRDSSGNTIYF.

The chain is built from TRBV27 and TRBJ2-7; weak D call: TRBD2 (5 bases). Trimming cost V 10 bases and J 2 bases, with 15 bases left between them. The CDR3 is made up of 13 amino acids. Germline V gives CDR1 MNHEY, CDR2 SMNVEV (reference sequence). For the CDR3, the DNA is TGTGCCATCACCGGGGTCGCCCCCTACGAGCAGTACTTC. This encodes CAITGVAPYEQYF.

The chain has TRBV4-2 and TRBJ2-2, with D possibly matching TRBD2 (6 bases). The CDR3 length is 14 residues. The ends were cut back, 4 bases at V and 6 bases at J, with 12 bases in the middle. Looked up from germline, CDR1 is LGHNA and CDR2 is YNFKEQ. The CDR3 nucleotides read TGTGCCAGCAGCCCCTTTACGGGGGCCGGGGAGCTGTTTTTT. Its protein product is CASSPFTGAGELFF.

This chain connects TRBV5-1 to TRBJ1-1; 7 bases line up with TRBD1. After removal of 3 bases from V and 3 bases from J, the junction contained 11 bases not matched to a gene. CDR1 is SGHRS, CDR2 YFSETQ, per germline. The CDR3 is 16 amino acids. DNA for the CDR3: TGCGCCAGCAGCTCCGACAGGGCTGGCGGGCACACTGAAGCTTTCTTT. Protein sequence: CASSSDRAGGHTEAFF.

The chain recombines TRBV6-5 with TRBJ2-5; 12 bases are a match to TRBD1. The germline V gene has CDR1 MNHEY and CDR2 SVGAGI. The CDR3 runs to 15 residues. The trim removed 0 bases at V and 11 bases at J, leaving 7 bases unmatched. For the CDR3, the DNA is TGTGCCAGCAGTTACTCGGAGGGACAGGGGGCCGGGCAGTACTTC. Protein product: CASSYSEGQGAGQYF.

The chain carries TRBV7-9 and TRBJ1-2; TRBD1 might be the D (5 bases). V gave up 0 bases and J gave up 6 bases, with 8 bases separating them. The CDR3 is 13 amino acids. Germline lookup yields CDR1 SEHNR and CDR2 FQNEAQ (reference sequence). The CDR3 loop reads CASSLAGPDGYTF. CDR3 coding DNA: TGTGCCAGCAGCTTAGCGGGGCCGGATGGCTACACCTTC.

The chain carries TRBV11-2 and TRBJ2-7; tentatively, D is TRBD2 (6 bases). Germline V gene lookup returns CDR1 SGHAT and CDR2 FQNNGV. The germline V and J ends were trimmed by 0 bases and 1 base, with 7 bases remaining between them. The CDR3 sequence is 14 residues long. CDR3 region: CASSLERGSYEQYF. CDR3 sequence (DNA): TGTGCCAGCAGCTTAGAGCGGGGTTCCTACGAGCAGTACTTC.

J is TRBJ1-4 and V is TRBV18; 8 bases align to TRBD1. V lost 2 bases to trimming and J lost 8 bases; unmatched junction nucleotides: 10. The V gene's germline CDR1 is KGHSH and CDR2 LQKENI. This CDR3 has 16 amino acids. CDR3 nucleotides: TGTGCCAGCTCACCAGAGACAGGGACAGGAGGGGAAAAACTGTTTTTT. It codes for CASSPETGTGGEKLFF.

This chain uses TRBV4-1 with TRBJ2-5, with 9 bases identical to TRBD1. Germline V gene data show CDR1 as MGHRA and CDR2 as YSYEKL. J was trimmed by 5 bases and V by 0 bases; bases with no gene match: 4. The CDR3 loop spans 15 amino acids. The CDR3 reads CASSQEGQGPETQYF. CDR3 bases: TGCGCCAGCAGCCAAGAGGGACAGGGCCCGGAGACCCAGTACTTC.

This rearrangement joins TRBV4-2 to TRBJ2-2; perhaps TRBD1 as D (5 bases). This CDR3 is 18 amino acids long. Deletions cut 1 base from V and 2 bases from J, with 17 bases between. CDR1 and CDR2 from the germline V gene are LGHNA and YNFKEQ. CDR3 protein: CASSQATLGRTNTGELFF. In DNA form, the CDR3 reads TGTGCCAGCAGCCAAGCAACCCTGGGGCGGACCAACACCGGGGAGCTGTTTTTT.

The V gene is TRBV6-6, the J gene TRBJ2-5; possibly TRBD1 for D (5 bases). The CDR3 is 13 residues long. Between the trimmed V and J ends, which lost 5 bases and 5 bases, there was a span of 12 bases. The germline CDR1 and CDR2 sequences are MNHNY and SVGAGI (reference sequence). The CDR3 here is CASSPTGSETQYF. CDR3 bases: TGTGCCAGCAGTCCCACAGGTTCGGAGACCCAGTACTTC.

The chain has TRBV7-2 and TRBJ2-1, with D maybe TRBD2 (6 bases). V was clipped by 5 bases and J by 5 bases, with 16 bases between them. Germline V gene sequence: CDR1 SGHTA, CDR2 FQGNSA. This CDR3 is 15 amino acids long. The CDR3 DNA is TGTGCCAGCAGCCCACATGCGGGAACAAACAATGAGCAGTTCTTC. The encoded protein is CASSPHAGTNNEQFF.

The CDR3 reads CASSWAGLAGSETQYF. Written as DNA, the CDR3 is TGCGCCAGCAGCTGGGCGGGACTAGCGGGATCGGAGACCCAGTACTTC. The rearrangement links TRBV5-1 to TRBJ2-5; 13 nucleotides match TRBD2. CDR1 and CDR2 from the germline V gene are SGHRS and YFSETQ. This CDR3 spans 16 amino acids. The trim removed 3 bases at V and 5 bases at J, leaving 7 bases unmatched.

This clone has only one observation. This rearrangement joins TRBV12-5 to TRBJ2-7; TRBD1 might be the D (5 bases). CDR1 is LGHNT, CDR2 FRNRAP, per germline. This CDR3 has 15 amino acids. Trimming pared 4 bases from V and 0 bases from J, leaving 13 bases between. The CDR3 region has the DNA TGTGCTAGTGGTTCCCGCACAGGAAGCTCCTACGAGCAGTACTTC. Translated: CASGSRTGSSYEQYF.

This clone was observed a handful of times. V gene TRBV7-9 combines with J gene TRBJ2-5; D might be TRBD2 (7 bases). CDR3 size: 13 residues. The germline V gene has CDR1 SEHNR and CDR2 FQNEAQ (reference sequence). V was cut by 3 bases and J by 7 bases, with 12 bases left in between. CDR3 sequence reads: CASSLGGAGTQYF. In DNA form, the CDR3 reads TGTGCCAGCAGCTTGGGGGGGGCAGGGACCCAGTACTTC. Drawing the rest from reference TRBV7-9 and TRBJ2-5, the complete variable domain is DTGVSQNPRHKITKRGQNVTFRCDPISEHNRLYWYRQTLGQGPEFLTYFQNEAQLEKSRLLSDRFSAERPKGSFSTLEIQRTEQGDSAMYLCASSLGGAGTQYFGPGTRLLVL.

This chain uses TRBV4-1 with TRBJ1-2, with TRBD1 identical over 8 bases. The CDR3 sequence is 15 residues long. Germline V gene sequence: CDR1 MGHRA, CDR2 YSYEKL. Trimming cost V 4 bases and J 2 bases; bases outside gene matches: 6. The CDR3 DNA reads as TGCGCCAGCAGCCCCCCAGGGGGCAGCAACTATGGCTACACCTTC. Translating gives CASSPPGGSNYGYTF.